This entry describes one TCR beta chain. Antigen unknown. A second PCR of about 7 to 12 cycles used a sample-barcoded 5' primer and a J-beta primer mix. TCRdb independently ran MiXCR on the 5' RACE reads; one entry per CDR3 protein. The sample lists some 1.5 million distinct CDR3 sequences; approximately 28% were seen once. This specimen belongs to a study of blood T cells in healthy people across ages. Study-level results: PBMC samples, being unsorted, prevented any conclusive comparison of naive and antigen-experienced cells. Relative to aged donors, long-lived donors carried more naive CD4+ cells and displayed higher diversity.

CDR1 and CDR2 from the germline V gene are SGDLS and YYNGEE. The length of the CDR3 is 16 residues. Losses at the gene ends were 0 bases for V and 6 bases for J; bases not matched to a gene: 3. The chain combines TRBV9 with TRBJ2-1; 13 positions match TRBD2. This TCR derives from a young woman in good health. Sequencing was performed on blood. In DNA, the CDR3 is TGTGCCAGCAGCGTAGGGGGGACTAGCGGGATCAATGAGCAGTTCTTC. Its protein is CASSVGGTSGINEQFF.